Each of the 17 T cell receptor beta chains below was sequenced from the same sample in a study of blood T cells in healthy people across ages. Alongside a J-beta primer mix, a sample-barcoded 5' primer served in a second PCR lasting about 6 to 11 cycles. A single record per CDR3 protein comes from TCRdb applying MiXCR to the 5' RACE reads. The table records about 830,000 distinct CDR3 sequences, approximately 67% of them present only once. Input material: blood. The receptor set was obtained from a man between 25 and 39 years old in good health.

There are a few counts of this clonotype. The genes are TRBV4-2 and TRBJ2-1; tentative D call: TRBD2 (6 bases). The V gene lost 0 bases and the J gene lost 6 bases, with 15 bases spanning the gap. The CDR3 loop spans 16 amino acids. In germline, CDR1 is LGHNA, CDR2 YNFKEQ. This chain's CDR3 is CASSQDFNSGINEQFF. The CDR3 coding sequence is TGTGCCAGCAGCCAAGATTTTAATAGCGGAATCAATGAGCAGTTCTTC.

This clonotype was detected only a few times. This rearrangement joins TRBV20-1 to TRBJ1-6, with TRBD1 matching over 7 bases. CDR3 length equals 14 residues. The V gene's germline CDR1 is DFQATT and CDR2 SNEGSKA (reference sequence). After removal of 3 bases from V and 7 bases from J, the junction contained 6 bases not matched to a gene. CDR3: CSASPGQQNSPLHF. Written as DNA, the CDR3 is TGCAGTGCTAGCCCGGGACAGCAGAATTCACCCCTCCACTTT.

Only a few counts were recorded for this clonotype. As DNA, the CDR3 is TGCGCCAGCAGCCAAGATGTGACAGGCGGGTCCTACGAGCAGTACTTC. This gives the protein CASSQDVTGGSYEQYF. The chain links TRBV4-3 to TRBJ2-7; possibly TRBD1 for D (6 bases). The CDR3 sequence is 16 residues long. Germline V lookup: CDR1 LGHNA, CDR2 YSLEER. Trimming pared 0 bases from V and 1 base from J, leaving 13 bases between.

The chain couples TRBV7-2 to TRBJ1-1; 11 nucleotides match TRBD1. The germline CDR1 and CDR2 sequences are SGHTA and FQGNSA. The CDR3 runs to 16 residues. V dropped 3 bases and J dropped 1; count of bases not matched to a gene: 4. This CDR3 reads CASSFTGTGGNTEAFF. CDR3 DNA: TGTGCCAGCAGCTTTACCGGGACAGGGGGGAACACTGAAGCTTTCTTT.

The chain is built from TRBV7-2 and TRBJ2-4, with D unresolved. The J call could be wrong; TRBJ2-7 is a better fit for the DNA end. Germline values: CDR1 SGHTA, CDR2 FQGNSA. The CDR3 covers 14 residues. The CDR3 coding sequence is TGTGCCAGCAGCTTGAAGGGTATTTCCTACGAGCAGTACTTC. Translation gives CASSLKGISYEQYF.

This chain uses TRBV10-3 with TRBJ2-4, with TRBD1 matching over 9 bases. In germline, CDR1 is ENHRY, CDR2 SYGVKD. V trimming: 10 bases; J trimming: 5 bases; junction bases outside the gene matches: 3. This CDR3 region has 12 residues. The CDR3 nucleotides are TGTGCCACCGGGGACAGGGAAAACATTCAGTACTTC. Its protein product is CATGDRENIQYF.

The rearrangement links TRBV7-2 to TRBJ2-4; TRBD1 might be the D (6 bases). The closer fit of TRBJ2-7 to the DNA end suggests the J call may be wrong. Germline V gene data show CDR1 as SGHTA and CDR2 as FQGNSA. This CDR3 is 14 amino acids long. As DNA, the CDR3 is TGTGCCAGCAGCTTACTCGGACAGCTCTACGAGCAGTACTTC. It yields the protein CASSLLGQLYEQYF.

The genes are TRBV6-6 and TRBJ1-2; 7 nucleotides align to TRBD1. Trimming at V came to 5 bases and at J to 3 bases, leaving 3 bases not matched to a gene. Germline CDR1 is MNHNY and CDR2 is SVGAGI (reference sequence). The CDR3 loop spans 13 amino acids. CDR3 nucleotides: TGTGCCAGCAGTGGACAGGCTCACTATGGCTACACCTTC. It specifies CASSGQAHYGYTF.

The CDR3 reads CSAPPGTGFNYGYTF. The CDR3 DNA is TGCAGTGCCCCACCCGGGACAGGGTTTAACTATGGCTACACCTTC. The V call is TRBV20-1, the J call TRBJ1-2; 9 nucleotides agree with TRBD1. Germline values: CDR1 DFQATT, CDR2 SNEGSKA (reference sequence). The CDR3 is 15 amino acids. The V gene end was trimmed by 6 bases and the J gene end by 1 base; junction bases not matched to a gene: 9.

The chain joins TRBV7-8 to TRBJ2-2; 10 bases fit TRBD1. The length of the CDR3 is 16 residues. Per germline, CDR1 SGHVS and CDR2 FQNEAQ. The V gene end was trimmed by 5 bases and the J gene end by 5 bases; junction bases not matched to a gene: 8. The CDR3 region is CASSKPGQGLTGELFF. The DNA of the CDR3 is TGTGCCAGCAGCAAACCGGGACAGGGGCTTACCGGGGAGCTGTTTTTT. Supplemented by reference TRBV7-8 and TRBJ2-2, the full variable domain reads GAGVSQSPRYKVAKRGQDVALRCDPISGHVSLFWYQQALGQGPEFLTYFQNEAQLDKSGLPSDRFFAERPEGSVSTLKIQRTQQEDSAVYLCASSKPGQGLTGELFFGEGSRLTVL.

This clonotype occurred a few times. The gene calls are TRBV3-1 and TRBJ1-5; the D is unclear. Trimming shortened V by 4 bases and J by 0 bases, and 10 bases separated the two germline ends. Germline values: CDR1 LGHDT, CDR2 YNNKEL (reference sequence). CDR3 length: 15 amino acids. CDR3: CASSLGRSSNQPQHF. Here the CDR3 DNA reads TGTGCCAGCAGCCTAGGCAGGAGTAGCAATCAGCCCCAGCATTTT.

The chain combines TRBV7-9 with TRBJ2-7, with D possibly matching TRBD2 (5 bases). Per germline, CDR1 SEHNR and CDR2 FQNEAQ (reference sequence). The V end lost 1 base, the J end lost 6 bases, and 25 bases lay between the germline ends. The CDR3 spans 18 residues. The CDR3 is CASSLGSGDRLADFEQYF. In DNA form, the CDR3 reads TGTGCCAGCAGCTTAGGATCGGGCGATCGGCTAGCTGACTTCGAGCAGTACTTC.

The chain recombines TRBV20-1 with TRBJ2-1; 12 bases align to TRBD1. The CDR3 contains 15 residues. The germline V gene encodes CDR1 DFQATT and CDR2 SNEGSKA (reference sequence). The CDR3 region has the DNA TGCAGCGCACAAACTCCGGGACAGGGGGCGAATGAGCAGTTCTTC. Its translation is CSAQTPGQGANEQFF.

The chain combines TRBV7-8 with TRBJ2-5; 9 nucleotides match TRBD2. The CDR3 loop spans 14 amino acids. J lost 4 bases, V lost 5 bases, and 5 bases had no gene match. Germline CDR1 is SGHVS and CDR2 is FQNEAQ. CDR3 DNA sequence: TGTGCCAGCAGCCCCCAGGGACTAGCAGAGACCCAGTACTTC. The encoded protein is CASSPQGLAETQYF.

The chain carries TRBV5-6 and TRBJ1-6, with 8 bases matching TRBD1. The germline V gene has CDR1 SGHDT and CDR2 YYEEEE. The CDR3 is 15 residues long. V dropped 3 bases and J dropped 8; count of bases not matched to a gene: 7. CDR3 DNA: TGTGCCAGCAGCTCTAGACAGGGGTTTGATTCACCCCTCCACTTT. This codes for CASSSRQGFDSPLHF.

The chain recombines TRBV4-2 with TRBJ1-6; unclear D gene. Germline CDR1 LGHNA, CDR2 YNFKEQ. V lost 0 bases and J lost 9, with 12 bases in between. The CDR3 is made up of 15 amino acids. The CDR3 spells CASSQDEAYRSPLHF. CDR3 bases: TGTGCCAGCAGCCAAGATGAGGCGTATCGTTCACCCCTCCACTTT.

The chain employs TRBV2 and TRBJ2-1; D possibly corresponds to TRBD2 (7 bases). Germline CDR1 is SNHLY and CDR2 is FYNNEI. The CDR3 is 15 amino acids. V dropped 6 bases and J dropped 2 bases, with 14 bases sitting between them. CDR3 in amino acids: CASSPWGGPYNEQFF. The DNA of the CDR3 is TGTGCCAGCAGCCCATGGGGGGGCCCCTACAATGAGCAGTTCTTC.